This T cell receptor (beta chain) stems from a study of T-cell reconstitution after alpha-beta-depleted transplantation in children. This clonotype was seen a handful of times. V trimming: 6 bases; J trimming: 7 bases; junction bases outside the gene matches: 5. Germline values: CDR1 MNHNS, CDR2 SASEGT. The CDR3 length is 13 residues. Unique molecular identifiers were built into the TCRbeta library. MiXCR, run by TCRdb on the PCR reads, gives a single entry per CDR3 protein. The top ten hold 27% of the sample, which has around 78,000 distinct CDR3 sequences, approximately 14% seen once. This material consisted of PBMCs, mostly from graft donor cells, taken 180 days after TCRalphabeta/CD19-depleted stem cell transplant. This clonotype was obtained from a male patient between 2 and 10 years old who had a stem cell transplant for acute lymphoblastic leukemia, so the T cells may come from the graft donor. The chain carries TRBV6-1 and TRBJ2-1; 8 nucleotides agree with TRBD1. CDR3 region: CASRGTGENEQFF. The CDR3 nucleotides read TGTGCCAGCAGGGGGACAGGCGAAAATGAGCAGTTCTTC.